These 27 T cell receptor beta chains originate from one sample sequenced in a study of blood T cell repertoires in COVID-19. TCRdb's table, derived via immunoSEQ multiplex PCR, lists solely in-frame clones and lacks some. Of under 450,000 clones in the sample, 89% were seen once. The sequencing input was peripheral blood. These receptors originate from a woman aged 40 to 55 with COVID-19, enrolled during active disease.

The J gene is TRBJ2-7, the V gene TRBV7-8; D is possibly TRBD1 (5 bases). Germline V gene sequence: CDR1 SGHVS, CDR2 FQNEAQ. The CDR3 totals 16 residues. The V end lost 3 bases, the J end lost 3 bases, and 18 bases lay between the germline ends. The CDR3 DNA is TGTGCCAGCAGCTTCAGAACCAGACAGTGGGGCTACGAGCAGTACTTC. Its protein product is CASSFRTRQWGYEQYF.

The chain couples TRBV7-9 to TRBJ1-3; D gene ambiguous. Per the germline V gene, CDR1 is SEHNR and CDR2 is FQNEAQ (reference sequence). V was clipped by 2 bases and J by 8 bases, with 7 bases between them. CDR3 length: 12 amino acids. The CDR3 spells CASSLSGDTIYF. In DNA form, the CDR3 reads TGTGCCAGCAGCTTAAGCGGGGACACCATATATTTT.

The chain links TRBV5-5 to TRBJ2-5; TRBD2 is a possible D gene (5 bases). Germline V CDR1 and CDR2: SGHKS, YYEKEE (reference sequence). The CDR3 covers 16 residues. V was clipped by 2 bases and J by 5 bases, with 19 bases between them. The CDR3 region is CASSFSSGAAQETQYF. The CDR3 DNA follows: TGTGCCAGCAGCTTTTCATCAGGAGCGGCTCAGGAGACCCAGTACTTC.

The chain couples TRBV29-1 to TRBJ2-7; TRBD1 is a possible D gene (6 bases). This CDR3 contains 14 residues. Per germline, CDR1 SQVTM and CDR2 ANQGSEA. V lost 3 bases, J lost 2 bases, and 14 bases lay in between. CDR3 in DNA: TGCAGCGTTGAGCTTACAGGGCCGACCTACGAGCAGTACTTC. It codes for CSVELTGPTYEQYF.

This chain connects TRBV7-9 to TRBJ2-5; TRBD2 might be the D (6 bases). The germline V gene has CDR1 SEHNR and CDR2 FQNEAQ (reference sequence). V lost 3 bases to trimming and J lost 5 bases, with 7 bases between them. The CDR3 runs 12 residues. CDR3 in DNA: TGTGCCAGCAGCTTCGGGAGCGAGACCCAGTACTTC. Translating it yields CASSFGSETQYF.

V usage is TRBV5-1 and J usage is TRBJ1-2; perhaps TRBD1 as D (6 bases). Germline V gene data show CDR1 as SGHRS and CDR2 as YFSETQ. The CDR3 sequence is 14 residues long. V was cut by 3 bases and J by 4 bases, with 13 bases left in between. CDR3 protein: CASSSTGSGYGYTF. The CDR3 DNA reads TGCGCCAGCAGCTCGACAGGTTCGGGCTATGGCTACACCTTC. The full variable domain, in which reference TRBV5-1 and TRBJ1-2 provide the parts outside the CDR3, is KAGVTQTPRYLIKTRGQQVTLSCSPISGHRSVSWYQQTPGQGLQFLFEYFSETQRNKGNFPGRFSGRQFSNSRSEMNVSTLELGDSALYLCASSSTGSGYGYTFGSGTRLTVV.

DNA of the CDR3: TGTGCCAGCAGTTGGCCCTTATGGAGAGAAAAACTGTTTTTT. Its protein product is CASSWPLWREKLFF. The chain joins TRBV28 to TRBJ1-4; D remains unclear. Germline loops: CDR1 MDHEN, CDR2 SYDVKM. The CDR3 consists of 14 residues. Trimming removed 4 bases at V and 8 bases at J, with 14 bases between.

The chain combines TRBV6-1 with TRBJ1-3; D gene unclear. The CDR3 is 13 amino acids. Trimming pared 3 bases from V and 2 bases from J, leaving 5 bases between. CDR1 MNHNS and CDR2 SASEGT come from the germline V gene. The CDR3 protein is CASSEPAGNTIYF. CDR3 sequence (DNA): TGTGCCAGCAGTGAGCCAGCTGGAAACACCATATATTTT.

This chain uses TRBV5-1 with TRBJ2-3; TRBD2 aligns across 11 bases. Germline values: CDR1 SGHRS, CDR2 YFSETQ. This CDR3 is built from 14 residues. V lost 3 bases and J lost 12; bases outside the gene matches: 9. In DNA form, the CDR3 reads TGCGCCAGCAGCTCCGGACCGGGACTAGCGGATCAGTATTTT. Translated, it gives CASSSGPGLADQYF.

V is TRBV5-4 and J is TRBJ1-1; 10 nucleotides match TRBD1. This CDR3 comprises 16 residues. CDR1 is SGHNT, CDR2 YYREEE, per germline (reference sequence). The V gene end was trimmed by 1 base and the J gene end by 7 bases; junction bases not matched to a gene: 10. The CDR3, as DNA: TGTGCCAGCAGCTTGTTGGGACAGGGGAGTGGTGGTGAAGCTTTCTTT. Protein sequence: CASSLLGQGSGGEAFF. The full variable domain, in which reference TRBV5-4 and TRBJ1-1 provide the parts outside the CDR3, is ETGVTQSPTHLIKTRGQQVTLRCSSQSGHNTVSWYQQALGQGPQFIFQYYREEENGRGNFPPRFSGLQFPNYSSELNVNALELDDSALYLCASSLLGQGSGGEAFFGQGTRLTVV.

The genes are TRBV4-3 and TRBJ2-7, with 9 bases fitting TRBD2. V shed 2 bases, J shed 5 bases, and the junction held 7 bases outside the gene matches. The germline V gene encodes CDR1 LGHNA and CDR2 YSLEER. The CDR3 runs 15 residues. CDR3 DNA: TGCGCCAGCAGCCAAACTAGCGGGCCTTGGAACGAGCAGTACTTC. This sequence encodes CASSQTSGPWNEQYF.

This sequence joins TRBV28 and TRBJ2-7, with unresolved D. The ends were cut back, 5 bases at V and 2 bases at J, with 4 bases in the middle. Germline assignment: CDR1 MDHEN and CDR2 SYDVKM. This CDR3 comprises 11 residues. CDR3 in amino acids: CASSLPYEQYF. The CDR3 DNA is TGTGCCAGCAGTCTTCCCTACGAGCAGTACTTC.

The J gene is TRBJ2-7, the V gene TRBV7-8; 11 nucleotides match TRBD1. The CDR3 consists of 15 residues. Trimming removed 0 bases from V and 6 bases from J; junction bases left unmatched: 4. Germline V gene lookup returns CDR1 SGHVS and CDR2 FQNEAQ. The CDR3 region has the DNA TGTGCCAGCAGCTTAGCGGGACAGGGGGAGGGCGAGCAGTACTTC. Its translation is CASSLAGQGEGEQYF.

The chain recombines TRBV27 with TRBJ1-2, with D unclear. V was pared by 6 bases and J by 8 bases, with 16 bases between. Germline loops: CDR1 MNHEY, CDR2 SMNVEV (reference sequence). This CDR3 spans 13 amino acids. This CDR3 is CASRPGDRGGYTF. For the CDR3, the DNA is TGTGCCAGCAGGCCGGGAGACCGTGGGGGCTACACCTTC.

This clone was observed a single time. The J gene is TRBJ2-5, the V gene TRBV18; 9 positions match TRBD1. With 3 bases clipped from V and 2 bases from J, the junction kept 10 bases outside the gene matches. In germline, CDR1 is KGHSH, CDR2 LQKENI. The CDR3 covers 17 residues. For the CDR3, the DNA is TGTGCCAGCTCACCCCAGATCGGGACAGGGCGGCAAGAGACCCAGTACTTC. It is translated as CASSPQIGTGRQETQYF. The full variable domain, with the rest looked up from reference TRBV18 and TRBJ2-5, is NAGVMQNPRHLVRRRGQEARLRCSPMKGHSHVYWYRQLPEEGLKFMVYLQKENIIDESGMPKERFSAEFPKEGPSILRIQQVVRGDSAAYFCASSPQIGTGRQETQYFGPGTRLLVL.

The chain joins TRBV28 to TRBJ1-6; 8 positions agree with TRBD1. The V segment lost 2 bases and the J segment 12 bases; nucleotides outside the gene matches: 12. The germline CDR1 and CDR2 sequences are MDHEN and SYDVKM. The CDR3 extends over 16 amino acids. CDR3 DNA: TGTGCCAGCAGTTTAAGAGACAGGGGATCCTATCGACCCCTCCACTTT. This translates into CASSLRDRGSYRPLHF.

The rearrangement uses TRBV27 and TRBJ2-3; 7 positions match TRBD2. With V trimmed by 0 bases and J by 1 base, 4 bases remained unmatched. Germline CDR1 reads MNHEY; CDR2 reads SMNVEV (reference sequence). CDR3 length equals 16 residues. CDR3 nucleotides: TGTGCCAGCAGTTTATCGGGGGAGGGCCGCACAGATACGCAGTATTTT. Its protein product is CASSLSGEGRTDTQYF.

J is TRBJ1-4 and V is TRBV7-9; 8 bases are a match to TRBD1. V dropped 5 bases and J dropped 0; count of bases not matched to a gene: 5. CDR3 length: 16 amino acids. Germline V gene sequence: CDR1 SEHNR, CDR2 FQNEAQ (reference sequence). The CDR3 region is CASSKDRGATNEKLFF. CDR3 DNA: TGTGCCAGCAGCAAAGACAGGGGAGCAACTAATGAAAAACTGTTTTTT.

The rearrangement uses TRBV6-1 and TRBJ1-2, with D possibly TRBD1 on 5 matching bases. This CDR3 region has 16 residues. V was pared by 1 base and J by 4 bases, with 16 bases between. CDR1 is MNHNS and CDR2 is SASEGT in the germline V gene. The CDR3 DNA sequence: TGTGCCAGCAGTGAAGTGGTCAGTGGGGCGTCCTATGGCTACACCTTC. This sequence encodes CASSEVVSGASYGYTF.

Written as DNA, the CDR3 is TGTGCCACCAGCAGAGATCGGAGTAATCAGCCCCAGCATTTT. Translation gives CATSRDRSNQPQHF. This rearrangement joins TRBV15 to TRBJ1-5; D is unclear. Trimming left V 0 bases short and J 4 bases short, with 7 bases between. The CDR3 is made up of 14 amino acids. Germline CDR1 is LNHNV and CDR2 is YYDKDF (reference sequence).

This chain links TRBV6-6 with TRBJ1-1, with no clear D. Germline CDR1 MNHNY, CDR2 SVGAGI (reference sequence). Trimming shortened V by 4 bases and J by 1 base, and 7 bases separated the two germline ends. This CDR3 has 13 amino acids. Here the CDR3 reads CASSFRGNTEAFF. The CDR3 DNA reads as TGTGCCAGCAGTTTCCGAGGGAACACTGAAGCTTTCTTT.

The CDR3 sequence is CAWTQGSSGNTIYF. Here the CDR3 DNA reads TGTGCCTGGACACAGGGGAGCTCTGGAAACACCATATATTTT. The chain carries TRBV30 and TRBJ1-3, with 7 bases lining up with TRBD1. Germline V gene data show CDR1 as GTSNPN and CDR2 as SVGIG (reference sequence). CDR3 length equals 14 residues. Unmatched junction bases numbered 3, after V lost 4 bases and J lost 0 bases.

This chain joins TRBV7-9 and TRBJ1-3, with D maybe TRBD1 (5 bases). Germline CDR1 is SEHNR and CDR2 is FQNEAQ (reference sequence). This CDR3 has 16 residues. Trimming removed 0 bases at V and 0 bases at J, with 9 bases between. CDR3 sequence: CASSLALGVSGNTIYF. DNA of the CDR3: TGTGCCAGCAGCTTAGCGCTAGGGGTCTCTGGAAACACCATATATTTT.

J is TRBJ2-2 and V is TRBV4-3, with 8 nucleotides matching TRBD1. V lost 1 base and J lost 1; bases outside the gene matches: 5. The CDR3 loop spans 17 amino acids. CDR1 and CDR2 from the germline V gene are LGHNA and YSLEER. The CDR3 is CASSQGTGKRNTGELFF. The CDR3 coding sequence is TGCGCCAGCAGCCAAGGGACAGGGAAAAGGAACACCGGGGAGCTGTTTTTT.

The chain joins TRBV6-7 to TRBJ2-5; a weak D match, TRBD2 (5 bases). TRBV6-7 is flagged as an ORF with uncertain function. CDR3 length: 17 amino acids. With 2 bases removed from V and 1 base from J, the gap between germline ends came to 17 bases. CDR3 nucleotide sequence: TGTGCCAGCAGTTACCGTTACGGTGTCGGAGGCCAAGAGACCCAGTACTTC. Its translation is CASSYRYGVGGQETQYF.

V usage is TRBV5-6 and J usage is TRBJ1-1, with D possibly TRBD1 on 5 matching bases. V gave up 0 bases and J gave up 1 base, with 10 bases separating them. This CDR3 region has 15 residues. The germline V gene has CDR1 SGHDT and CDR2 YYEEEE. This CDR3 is CASSLVGQGNTEAFF. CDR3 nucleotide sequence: TGTGCCAGCAGCTTGGTGGGGCAGGGGAACACTGAAGCTTTCTTT.

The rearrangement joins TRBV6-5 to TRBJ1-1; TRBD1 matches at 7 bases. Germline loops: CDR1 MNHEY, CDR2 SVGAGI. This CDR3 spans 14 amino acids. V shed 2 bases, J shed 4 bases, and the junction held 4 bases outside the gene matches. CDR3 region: CASSYDRVGTEAFF. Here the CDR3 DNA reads TGTGCCAGCAGTTACGACAGGGTGGGCACTGAAGCTTTCTTT.